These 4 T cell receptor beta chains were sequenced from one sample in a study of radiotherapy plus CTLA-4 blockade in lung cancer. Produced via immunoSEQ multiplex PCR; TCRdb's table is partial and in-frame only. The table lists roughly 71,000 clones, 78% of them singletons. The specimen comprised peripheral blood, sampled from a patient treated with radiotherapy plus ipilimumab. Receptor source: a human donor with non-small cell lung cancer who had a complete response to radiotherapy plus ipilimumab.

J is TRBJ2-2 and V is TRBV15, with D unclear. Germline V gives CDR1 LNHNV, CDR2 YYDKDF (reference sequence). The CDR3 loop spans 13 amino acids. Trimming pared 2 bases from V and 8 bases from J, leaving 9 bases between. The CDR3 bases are TGTGCCACCAGCAGATCCTTTGGGGGGGAGCTGTTTTTT. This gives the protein CATSRSFGGELFF.

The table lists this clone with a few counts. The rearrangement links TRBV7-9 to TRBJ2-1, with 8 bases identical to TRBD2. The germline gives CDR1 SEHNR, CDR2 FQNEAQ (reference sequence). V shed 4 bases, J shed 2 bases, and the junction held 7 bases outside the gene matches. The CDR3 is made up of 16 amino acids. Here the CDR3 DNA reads TGTGCCAGCAGCTCACGGTATAGCGGGGCCTACAATGAGCAGTTCTTC. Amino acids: CASSSRYSGAYNEQFF.

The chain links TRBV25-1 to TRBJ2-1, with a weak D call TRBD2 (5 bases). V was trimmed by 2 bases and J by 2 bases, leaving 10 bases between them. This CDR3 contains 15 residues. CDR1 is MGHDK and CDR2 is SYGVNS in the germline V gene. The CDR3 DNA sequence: TGTGCCAGCAGTGAACCTAGCATCGCCTACAATGAGCAGTTCTTC. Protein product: CASSEPSIAYNEQFF.

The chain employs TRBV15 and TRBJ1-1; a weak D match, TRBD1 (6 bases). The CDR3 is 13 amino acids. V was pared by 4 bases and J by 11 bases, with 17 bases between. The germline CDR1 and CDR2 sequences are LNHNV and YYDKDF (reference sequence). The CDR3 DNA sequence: TGTGCCACCAGCAAACCCCAGGGGAGGGAGGCTTTCTTT. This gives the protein CATSKPQGREAFF.